This T cell receptor (beta chain) was retrieved from a study of technical replicates of blood from several donors. The assay was immunoSEQ multiplex PCR, and TCRdb's table has in-frame clones only and misses some. The table lists tens of thousands of clones, approximately 95% of them singletons. This TCR was recovered from a human donor in good health. Material: T cells isolated from PBMCs.

The DNA for the CDR3 is TGTGCCAGTAGTACCGCCGGGACTAGCGCCTGGGAGGATAATGAGCAGTTCTTC. It specifies CASSTAGTSAWEDNEQFF. The chain recombines TRBV19 with TRBJ2-1; 10 bases agree with TRBD2. The CDR3 is 18 residues long. The V segment lost 4 bases and the J segment 7 bases; nucleotides outside the gene matches: 16. Looked up from germline, CDR1 is LNHDA and CDR2 is SQIVND (reference sequence).